These 15 T cell receptor beta chains share one sample of origin, sequenced in a study of blood T cell repertoires in COVID-19. Libraries were prepared by immunoSEQ multiplex PCR; TCRdb keeps only in-frame clonotypes and omits some of them. The sample includes 150,000 to 200,000 clones, about 83% of them seen just once. The sequenced material came from PBMCs or T cells enriched from blood (not recorded which). These receptors were taken from a woman in her twenties or thirties who had recovered from COVID-19.

This clone was picked up a small number of times. The V call is TRBV5-8, the J call TRBJ1-2, with D hard to call. Germline assignment: CDR1 SGHTS and CDR2 YDEGEE. V was cut by 0 bases and J by 1 base, with 16 bases left in between. This CDR3 spans 17 amino acids. The CDR3 DNA reads TGTGCCAGCAGCTTGGAAGCCTTCGGGCGGGTTAACTATGGCTACACCTTC. This gives the protein CASSLEAFGRVNYGYTF.

The sample holds a few counts of this clone. V and J are TRBV28 and TRBJ1-5, with D perhaps TRBD1 (5 bases). CDR3 length: 17 amino acids. Germline lookup yields CDR1 MDHEN and CDR2 SYDVKM. The V gene lost 7 bases and the J gene lost 0 bases, with 19 bases spanning the gap. DNA for the CDR3: TGTGCCAGCACGGCTTATCCCGACAGCCATAGCAATCAGCCCCAGCATTTT. It translates to CASTAYPDSHSNQPQHF.

The rearrangement uses TRBV10-3 and TRBJ2-2; D is perhaps TRBD2 (6 bases). Germline CDR1 ENHRY, CDR2 SYGVKD. The CDR3 extends over 11 amino acids. V shed 8 bases and J shed 7 bases, with 8 bases lying between them. The CDR3 loop is CAISTSGELFF. The CDR3 DNA reads TGTGCCATCTCGACTAGCGGGGAGCTGTTTTTT.

This clone was seen once. The rearrangement links TRBV11-2 to TRBJ2-3; 12 nucleotides align to TRBD2. J lost 8 bases, V lost 4 bases, and 19 bases had no gene match. From germline, CDR1 is SGHAT and CDR2 FQNNGV. This CDR3 is 19 amino acids long. This chain's CDR3 is CASSWGAFLAGGSQSTQYF. The CDR3 bases are TGTGCCAGCAGCTGGGGAGCTTTCCTAGCGGGAGGGTCCCAGAGTACGCAGTATTTT.

The chain is built from TRBV5-4 and TRBJ1-1; D is unresolved. CDR1 is SGHNT, CDR2 YYREEE, per germline (reference sequence). V was clipped by 0 bases and J by 1 base, with 16 bases between them. This CDR3 is built from 17 residues. The CDR3 protein is CASSLASGIIGNTEAFF. The CDR3 DNA is TGTGCCAGCAGCTTGGCTTCGGGGATCATAGGGAACACTGAAGCTTTCTTT.

The CDR3 DNA sequence: TGTGCCAGCAGCCCCTATGCGGGAGGGGACAATGAGCAGTTCTTC. This sequence encodes CASSPYAGGDNEQFF. The chain uses TRBV3-1 (or the pseudogene TRBV3-2) and TRBJ2-1; 9 bases fit TRBD2. V was clipped by 4 bases and J by 5 bases; unmatched bases: 6. The CDR3 contains 15 residues. Germline values: CDR1 LGHDT, CDR2 YNNKEL (reference sequence).

V and J are TRBV19 and TRBJ2-7, with TRBD1 matching over 7 bases. The CDR3 contains 15 residues. The trim removed 7 bases at V and 1 base at J, leaving 10 bases unmatched. Germline V lookup: CDR1 LNHDA, CDR2 SQIVND (reference sequence). CDR3 residues: CASTVGGGQSYEQYF. The CDR3 DNA follows: TGTGCCAGTACGGTTGGTGGGGGACAGTCCTACGAGCAGTACTTC.

The J gene is TRBJ2-1, the V gene TRBV9, with 11 positions matching TRBD2. Germline CDR1 is SGDLS and CDR2 is YYNGEE. With V trimmed by 2 bases and J by 2 bases, 3 bases remained unmatched. CDR3 length: 16 amino acids. This CDR3 is CASSVTSGSAYNEQFF. CDR3 nucleotide sequence: TGTGCCAGCAGCGTTACTAGCGGGAGCGCCTACAATGAGCAGTTCTTC.

This clone was detected once. The gene calls are TRBV4-1 and TRBJ2-1; D may be TRBD2 (6 bases). Germline loops: CDR1 MGHRA, CDR2 YSYEKL. V was cut by 5 bases and J by 8 bases, with 19 bases left in between. The CDR3 contains 15 residues. The CDR3, as DNA: TGCGCCAGCAGCTTCGAGCGGGTATTTGATGATGAGCAGTTCTTC. It codes for CASSFERVFDDEQFF.

The J gene is TRBJ1-2, the V gene TRBV28; 12 bases are a match to TRBD1. Losses at the gene ends were 3 bases for V and 2 bases for J; bases not matched to a gene: 4. CDR3 length: 16 amino acids. Germline CDR1 and CDR2: MDHEN and SYDVKM. The CDR3 protein is CASSFRDRGHNYGYTF. The CDR3 nucleotides are TGTGCCAGCAGTTTTAGGGACAGGGGGCACAACTATGGCTACACCTTC.

This rearrangement joins TRBV12-3 or TRBV12-4 to TRBJ1-2; the D gene is possibly TRBD1 (5 bases). This CDR3 is built from 12 residues. V gave up 8 bases and J gave up 4 bases, with 11 bases separating them. This CDR3 is CASARGIYGYTF. CDR3 in DNA: TGTGCCAGCGCGCGGGGGATCTATGGCTACACCTTC.

The chain joins TRBV9 to TRBJ2-1; 8 bases match TRBD2. V gave up 0 bases and J gave up 6 bases; unmatched junction bases: 11. The CDR3 runs to 17 residues. The germline gives CDR1 SGDLS, CDR2 YYNGEE. CDR3 amino acids: CASSVEFSSGSANEQFF. In DNA, the CDR3 is TGTGCCAGCAGCGTAGAGTTTTCCAGCGGGAGTGCCAATGAGCAGTTCTTC.

V is TRBV12-5 and J is TRBJ2-2; D gene ambiguous. Deletions cut 4 bases from V and 1 base from J, with 4 bases between. Germline V gene lookup returns CDR1 LGHNT and CDR2 FRNRAP. The CDR3 is 13 amino acids. CDR3 protein: CASGSMNTGELFF. The CDR3 bases are TGTGCTAGTGGTTCTATGAACACCGGGGAGCTGTTTTTT.

This clone was seen a single time. The chain has TRBV5-1 and TRBJ2-7, with D perhaps matching TRBD1 (6 bases). The CDR3 has 17 residues. Germline values: CDR1 SGHRS, CDR2 YFSETQ. Trimming removed 0 bases from V and 2 bases from J, with 18 bases in between. For the CDR3, the DNA is TGCGCCAGCAGCTTGGCCTTTACGACAGGAGTCCCCTACGAGCAGTACTTC. Its translation: CASSLAFTTGVPYEQYF. Full variable domain (missing parts from reference TRBV5-1 and TRBJ2-7): KAGVTQTPRYLIKTRGQQVTLSCSPISGHRSVSWYQQTPGQGLQFLFEYFSETQRNKGNFPGRFSGRQFSNSRSEMNVSTLELGDSALYLCASSLAFTTGVPYEQYFGPGTRLTVT.

J is TRBJ2-1 and V is TRBV7-9; 10 bases align to TRBD1. Germline V gene sequence: CDR1 SEHNR, CDR2 FQNEAQ (reference sequence). This CDR3 spans 16 amino acids. The V segment lost 4 bases and the J segment 5 bases; nucleotides outside the gene matches: 8. Written as DNA, the CDR3 is TGTGCCAGCAGCTGGGAGACAGGGGGCGCACACAATGAGCAGTTCTTC. Amino acids: CASSWETGGAHNEQFF.